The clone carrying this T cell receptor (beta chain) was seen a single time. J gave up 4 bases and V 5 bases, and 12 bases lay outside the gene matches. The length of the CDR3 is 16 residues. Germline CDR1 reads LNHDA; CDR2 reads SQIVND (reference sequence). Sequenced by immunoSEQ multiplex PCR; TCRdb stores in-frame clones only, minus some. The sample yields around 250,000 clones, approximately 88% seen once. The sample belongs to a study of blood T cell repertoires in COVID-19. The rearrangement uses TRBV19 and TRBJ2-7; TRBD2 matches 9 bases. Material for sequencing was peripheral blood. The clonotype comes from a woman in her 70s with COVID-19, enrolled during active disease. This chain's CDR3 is CASSASSGTSRYEQYF. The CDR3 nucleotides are TGTGCCAGTAGTGCTTCATCCGGGACTAGCAGATACGAGCAGTACTTC. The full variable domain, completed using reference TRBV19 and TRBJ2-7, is DGGITQSPKYLFRKEGQNVTLSCEQNLNHDAMYWYRQDPGQGLRLIYYSQIVNDFQKGDIAEGYSVSREKKESFPLTVTSAQKNPTAFYLCASSASSGTSRYEQYFGPGTRLTVT.